This T cell receptor beta chain was captured by sequencing in a study of T cell changes during pregnancy in multiple sclerosis. J gave up 2 bases and V 6 bases, and 4 bases lay outside the gene matches. The length of the CDR3 is 15 residues. Germline lookup yields CDR1 MRHNA and CDR2 SNTAGT. Clones were read by immunoSEQ multiplex PCR, and TCRdb kept only the in-frame ones, dropping some. The sample lists about 72,000 clones, 91% occurring once. The genes are TRBV6-4 and TRBJ2-3; 11 bases agree with TRBD2. The receptor was isolated from a female donor in good health, enrolled as a control in a pregnancy study. Sequences were derived from peripheral blood, sampled in the third trimester of pregnancy. Written as DNA, the CDR3 is TGTGCCAGCAGCCTAGCGGGGGGATCCACAGATACGCAGTATTTT. Its protein is CASSLAGGSTDTQYF.